This record covers a single T cell receptor beta chain. Its specificity is unknown. The data derive from a study of T cell responses to AZD1222 COVID-19 vaccine. Study outcomes and limitations: Clonal diversity was possibly underestimated, and white British individuals and females predominated among donors. Once two AZD1222 doses were given, Spike-specific TCR breadth and depth went up. Only after the peak T cell response were repertoires sampled. As reported, nearly half of all spike-specific TCRs target variant regions that are unmutated.

Germline V gene sequence: CDR1 LGHDT, CDR2 YNNKEL (reference sequence). The CDR3 runs to 17 residues. V lost 1 base and J lost 4; bases outside the gene matches: 5. Data came from immunoSEQ multiplex PCR; TCRdb stores just in-frame clones and leaves some out. The profile covers about 150,000 clones, with 80% to 95% appearing a single time and 2.3% taken by the ten largest. The source of this sequence is an adult in good health. The source was peripheral blood, collected on day 0 of AZD1222 vaccination. This chain uses TRBV3-1 (or the pseudogene TRBV3-2) with TRBJ2-1; 12 positions agree with TRBD2. CDR3 nucleotide sequence: TGTGCCAGCAGCCAAGCTACTAGCGGGGGGCTATACAATGAGCAGTTCTTC. Its protein is CASSQATSGGLYNEQFF.